These 17 T cell receptor beta chains were all obtained from the same sample, sequenced in a study of cytomegalovirus exposure and HLA in healthy donors. 60 Vbeta and 13 Jbeta primers were used in PCR. The table came from immunoSEQ multiplex PCR; TCRdb's copy has only in-frame clones and leaves some out. The data hold about 160,000 clones, with roughly 80% observed a single time. The sequencing sample was made of PBMCs. The receptor set was obtained from a man aged 35-49 years in good health and CMV-seronegative.

V gene TRBV4-1 combines with J gene TRBJ2-3; D might be TRBD1 (6 bases). CDR1 MGHRA and CDR2 YSYEKL come from the germline V gene. The V gene lost 0 bases and the J gene lost 3 bases, with 16 bases spanning the gap. The CDR3 extends over 17 amino acids. This CDR3 is CASSQDKPLDSTDTQYF. DNA for the CDR3: TGCGCCAGCAGCCAAGACAAGCCTCTGGACAGTACAGATACGCAGTATTTT.

This clone has just a few counts. The V call is TRBV7-6, the J call TRBJ1-4, with D unresolved. CDR3 size: 14 residues. V was pared by 6 bases and J by 6 bases, with 14 bases between. Germline assignment: CDR1 SGHVS and CDR2 FNYEAQ. The CDR3 sequence: CASSHGRRDEKLFF. DNA of the CDR3: TGTGCCAGCAGTCACGGCCGACGGGATGAAAAACTGTTTTTT.

The gene calls are TRBV2 and TRBJ2-4, with 9 bases aligning to TRBD2. V lost 3 bases to trimming and J lost 6 bases; unmatched junction nucleotides: 6. The CDR3 contains 15 residues. Germline CDR1 SNHLY, CDR2 FYNNEI. CDR3 protein: CASSEGLAELNIQYF. The CDR3, as DNA: TGTGCCAGCAGTGAGGGACTAGCAGAGTTAAACATTCAGTACTTC.

The V gene is TRBV4-2, the J gene TRBJ2-7; no definite D call. This CDR3 has 12 amino acids. Germline V lookup: CDR1 LGHNA, CDR2 YNFKEQ. V lost 0 bases to trimming and J lost 5 bases, with 5 bases between them. CDR3 coding DNA: TGTGCCAGCAGCCAAGATTATAACGAGCAGTACTTC. This gives the protein CASSQDYNEQYF.

This clone came up once. The V call is TRBV30, the J call TRBJ2-7, with 7 bases matching TRBD2. CDR1 GTSNPN and CDR2 SVGIG come from the germline V gene (reference sequence). The CDR3 totals 14 residues. V lost 0 bases to trimming and J lost 5 bases; unmatched junction nucleotides: 7. The CDR3 loop is CAWSVGAGDNEQYF. As DNA, the CDR3 is TGTGCCTGGAGTGTAGGGGCGGGGGATAACGAGCAGTACTTC.

V is TRBV6-6 and J is TRBJ2-5; D remains unclear. The germline CDR1 and CDR2 sequences are MNHNY and SVGAGI (reference sequence). V gave up 2 bases and J gave up 5 bases, with 6 bases separating them. The CDR3 consists of 12 residues. CDR3 DNA: TGTGCCAGCAGTTACCTGAGGGAGACCCAGTACTTC. This codes for CASSYLRETQYF.

The V and J genes are TRBV7-2 and TRBJ2-2, with TRBD2 matching 7 bases. V lost 6 bases and J lost 5; bases outside the gene matches: 12. The CDR3 runs 16 residues. The germline V gene has CDR1 SGHTA and CDR2 FQGNSA. This CDR3 reads CASRPSASGGTGELFF. The CDR3 DNA sequence: TGTGCCAGCAGACCGTCGGCTAGCGGTGGGACCGGGGAGCTGTTTTTT.

The chain uses TRBV10-3 and TRBJ1-2, with 8 nucleotides matching TRBD1. Per the germline V gene, CDR1 is ENHRY and CDR2 is SYGVKD. The CDR3 loop spans 18 amino acids. The V gene end was trimmed by 0 bases and the J gene end by 0 bases; junction bases not matched to a gene: 9. CDR3 nucleotides: TGTGCCATCAGTGAGTCGTCCCCCAGGGGGCGGGCTAACTATGGCTACACCTTC. It codes for CAISESSPRGRANYGYTF.

The chain joins TRBV19 to TRBJ2-3, with a tentative D call TRBD1 (6 bases). CDR3 length: 14 amino acids. Trimming removed 6 bases from V and 4 bases from J, with 14 bases in between. CDR1 and CDR2 from the germline V gene are LNHDA and SQIVND (reference sequence). The CDR3 loop is CASSWGWGPDTQYF. CDR3 DNA: TGTGCCAGTAGCTGGGGGTGGGGGCCAGATACGCAGTATTTT. Filled out from reference TRBV19 and TRBJ2-3, the complete variable domain reads DGGITQSPKYLFRKEGQNVTLSCEQNLNHDAMYWYRQDPGQGLRLIYYSQIVNDFQKGDIAEGYSVSREKKESFPLTVTSAQKNPTAFYLCASSWGWGPDTQYFGPGTRLTVL.

The chain links TRBV27 to TRBJ2-2; 7 bases match TRBD1. The CDR3 spans 16 residues. After removal of 4 bases from V and 0 bases from J, the junction contained 5 bases not matched to a gene. Germline V gene sequence: CDR1 MNHEY, CDR2 SMNVEV (reference sequence). CDR3 in DNA: TGTGCCAGCAGTTCATACAGGGGAGCGAACACCGGGGAGCTGTTTTTT. Amino acids: CASSSYRGANTGELFF.

The chain combines TRBV4-3 with TRBJ2-1, with 13 bases fitting TRBD2. V lost 2 bases, J lost 7 bases, and 5 bases stayed unmatched. Germline lookup yields CDR1 LGHNA and CDR2 YSLEER. The CDR3 extends over 16 amino acids. The CDR3 here is CASSQILAGGRNEQFF. The CDR3 DNA follows: TGCGCCAGCAGCCAAATACTAGCGGGGGGGCGGAATGAGCAGTTCTTC.

The chain recombines TRBV4-1 with TRBJ2-1, with 7 bases identical to TRBD1. There are 13 residues in the CDR3. J was trimmed by 8 bases and V by 2 bases; bases with no gene match: 3. Germline V gene lookup returns CDR1 MGHRA and CDR2 YSYEKL. DNA for the CDR3: TGCGCCAGCAGCCAATTACAGGGGTATGAGCAGTTCTTC. This translates into CASSQLQGYEQFF.

This sequence joins TRBV30 and TRBJ1-4; D uncertain. Trimming removed 0 bases at V and 2 bases at J, with 10 bases between. This CDR3 comprises 15 residues. Germline values: CDR1 GTSNPN, CDR2 SVGIG (reference sequence). As DNA, the CDR3 is TGTGCCTGGAGTGTGTCCGGGATCACTAATGAAAAACTGTTTTTT. Translating gives CAWSVSGITNEKLFF. Based on the CDR3 plus reference TRBV30 and TRBJ1-4, the full variable domain is SQTIHQWPATLVQPVGSPLSLECTVEGTSNPNLYWYRQAAGRGLQLLFYSVGIGQISSEVPQNLSASRPQDRQFILSSKKLLLSDSGFYLCAWSVSGITNEKLFFGSGTQLSVL.

The chain links TRBV4-3 to TRBJ2-7; 7 bases match TRBD1. This CDR3 comprises 13 residues. Germline CDR1 is LGHNA and CDR2 is YSLEER. Unmatched junction bases numbered 3, after V lost 1 base and J lost 6 bases. Written as DNA, the CDR3 is TGCGCCAGCAGCCAAGGAAACAGGGGCGAGCAGTACTTC. Residues: CASSQGNRGEQYF.

This clone was seen a single time. V usage is TRBV18 and J usage is TRBJ2-3; D gene unclear. Trimming removed 6 bases from V and 0 bases from J, with 10 bases in between. The CDR3 has 14 amino acids. Germline CDR1 KGHSH, CDR2 LQKENI. The CDR3 sequence: CASSPLASTDTQYF. The CDR3 DNA follows: TGTGCCAGCTCTCCGCTGGCTAGCACAGATACGCAGTATTTT.

The genes are TRBV11-2 and TRBJ2-7; the D gene is possibly TRBD1 (6 bases). Trimming stripped 4 bases from V and 3 bases from J, with 16 bases between. The CDR3 is 15 residues long. CDR1 is SGHAT and CDR2 is FQNNGV in the germline V gene. CDR3 DNA: TGTGCCAGCAGCTCCCGGACAGACTTAGGCTACGAGCAGTACTTC. Protein: CASSSRTDLGYEQYF.

The chain links TRBV9 to TRBJ2-1, with 8 bases identical to TRBD2. The V gene end was trimmed by 0 bases and the J gene end by 4 bases; junction bases not matched to a gene: 6. This CDR3 is built from 16 residues. Germline V lookup: CDR1 SGDLS, CDR2 YYNGEE. The CDR3 DNA reads as TGTGCCAGCAGCGTAGCTGGGGCGGGGGGTTACAATGAGCAGTTCTTC. Amino acid sequence: CASSVAGAGGYNEQFF.